The rows below give T cell receptor beta chains drawn from one sample of a study of blood T cell repertoires in COVID-19. Generated by immunoSEQ multiplex PCR, the TCRdb table keeps only in-frame clones and is missing some. The data show some 120,000 clones, under 95% seen once. Sequencing input: peripheral blood. These receptors all stem from a middle-aged man with active COVID-19. CDR3s include the opening cysteine and the closing phenylalanine or tryptophan. The order of the fields is D gene, clone size, V gene, J gene, CDR3 DNA, CDR3 protein. D genes are given only for firm matches. Some rows have no size entry. The others give once, few or many, or a class for an expanded clone.

>-|-|TRBV5-1|TRBJ2-3
TGCGCCAGCAGCTTTGAACCCCTCCCACACACAGATACGCAGTATTTT
CASSFEPLPHTDTQYF
>TRBD2|-|TRBV6-4|TRBJ2-1
TGTGCCAGCAGTGACACAGCCGGGACTAGCGGGGTTTACAATGAGCAGTTCTTC
CASSDTAGTSGVYNEQFF
>-|-|TRBV3-1/TRBV3-2|TRBJ1-1
TGTGCCAGCAGCCAATTTCCTTCGAACACTGAAGCTTTCTTT
CASSQFPSNTEAFF
>TRBD2|few|TRBV28|TRBJ2-1
TGTGCCAGCAGTTTAGGCGGGCGGGAGAGGGACGAGCAGTTCTTC
CASSLGGRERDEQFF
>TRBD2|-|TRBV10-3|TRBJ2-1
TGTGCCATCAGAGATCCGGGACTCGGGAGGGGTGAGCAGTTCTTC
CAIRDPGLGRGEQFF
>TRBD1|-|TRBV29-1|TRBJ2-5
TGCAGCGTATCTCCGGGGACAGGGATTGAGACCCAGTACTTC
CSVSPGTGIETQYF
>-|-|TRBV5-6|TRBJ2-7
TGTGCCAGCAGCTTGATAGCCTTGAGCTCCTACGAGCAGTACTTC
CASSLIALSSYEQYF
>TRBD2|-|TRBV9|TRBJ2-3
TGTGCCAGCAGCATTAGCGGGGGCGGGGCAGATACGCAGTATTTT
CASSISGGGADTQYF
>-|-|TRBV10-2|TRBJ2-4
TGCGCCAGCAGTGAAGGAGGCCGAAACATTCAGTACTTC
CASSEGGRNIQYF
>-|-|TRBV6-5|TRBJ2-2
TGTGCCAGCAGTTCCTACACCGGGGAGCTGTTTTTT
CASSSYTGELFF
>TRBD1|-|TRBV28|TRBJ1-5
TGTGCCAGCAGTCTTATACGACAGGGGGCAAGCCAGCCCCAGCATTTT
CASSLIRQGASQPQHF
>TRBD1|-|TRBV7-8|TRBJ1-6
TGTGCCAGCAGCTTAGCGGGGACAGGGCTCTCACCCCTCCACTTT
CASSLAGTGLSPLHF
>TRBD1|-|TRBV6-5|TRBJ1-2
TGTGCCAGCAGGGACAGGGATAACTATGGCTACACCTTC
CASRDRDNYGYTF
>TRBD1|-|TRBV5-5|TRBJ1-1
TGTGCCAGCAGCTGGGGACAGGGTTTGAACACTGAAGCTTTCTTT
CASSWGQGLNTEAFF
>TRBD2|-|TRBV6-4|TRBJ2-1
TGTGCCAGCAGTCCGGGACTAGCGGGGAACAATGAGCAGTTCTTC
CASSPGLAGNNEQFF